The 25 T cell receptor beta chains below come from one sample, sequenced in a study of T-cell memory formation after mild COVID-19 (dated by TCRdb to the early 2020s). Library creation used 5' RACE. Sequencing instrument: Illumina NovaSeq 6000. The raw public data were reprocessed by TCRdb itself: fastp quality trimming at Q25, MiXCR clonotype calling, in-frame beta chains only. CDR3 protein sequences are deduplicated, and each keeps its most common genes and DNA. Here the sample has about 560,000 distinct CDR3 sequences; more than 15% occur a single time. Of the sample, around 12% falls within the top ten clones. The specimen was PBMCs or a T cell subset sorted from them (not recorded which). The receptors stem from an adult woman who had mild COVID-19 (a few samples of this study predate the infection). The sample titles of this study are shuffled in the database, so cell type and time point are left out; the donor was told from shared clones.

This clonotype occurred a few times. The CDR3 nucleotides are TGTGCCAGCAGCAAAGCACCGACAGGGGCGTTGATGAGCAATCAGCCCCAGCATTTT. This translates into CASSKAPTGALMSNQPQHF. The V gene is TRBV21-1, the J gene TRBJ1-5; the D call of TRBD1 is as the table states it, not checked on the DNA. TRBV21-1 is deemed a pseudogene. The CDR3 has 19 residues.

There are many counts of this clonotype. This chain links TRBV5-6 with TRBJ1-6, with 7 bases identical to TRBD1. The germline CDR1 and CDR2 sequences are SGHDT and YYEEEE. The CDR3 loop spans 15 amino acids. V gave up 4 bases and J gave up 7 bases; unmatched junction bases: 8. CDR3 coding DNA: TGTGCCAGCAGCCAACAGGGGCGGACGAATTCACCCCTCCACTTT. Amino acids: CASSQQGRTNSPLHF.

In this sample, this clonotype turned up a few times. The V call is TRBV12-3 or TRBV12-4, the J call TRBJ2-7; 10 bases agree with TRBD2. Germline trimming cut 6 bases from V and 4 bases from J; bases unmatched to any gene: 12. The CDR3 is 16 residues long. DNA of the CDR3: TGTGCCAGCAGCCTCGCTCGGGCTAGCGGGAGTTACGAGCAGTACTTC. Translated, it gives CASSLARASGSYEQYF.

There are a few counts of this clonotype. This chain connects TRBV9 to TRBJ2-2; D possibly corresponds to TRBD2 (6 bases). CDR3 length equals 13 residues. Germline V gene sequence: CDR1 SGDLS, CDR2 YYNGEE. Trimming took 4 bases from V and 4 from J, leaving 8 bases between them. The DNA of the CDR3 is TGTGCCAGCAGCCCCGGGAGCACCGGGGAGCTGTTTTTT. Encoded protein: CASSPGSTGELFF.

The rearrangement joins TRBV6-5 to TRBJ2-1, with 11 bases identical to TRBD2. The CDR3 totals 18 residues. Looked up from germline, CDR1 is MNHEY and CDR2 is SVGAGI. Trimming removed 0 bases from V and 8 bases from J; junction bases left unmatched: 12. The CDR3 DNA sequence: TGTGCCAGCAGTTACTCGAGTAGTCTAGCGGGGGGAAGCTATGAGCAGTTCTTC. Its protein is CASSYSSSLAGGSYEQFF.

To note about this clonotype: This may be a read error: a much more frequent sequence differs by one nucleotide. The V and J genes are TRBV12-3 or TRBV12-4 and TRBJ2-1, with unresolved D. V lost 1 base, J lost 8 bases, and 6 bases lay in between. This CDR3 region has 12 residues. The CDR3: CASSLGKDEQFF. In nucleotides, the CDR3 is TGTGCCAGCAGTTTAGGCAAAGATGAGCAGTTCTTC.

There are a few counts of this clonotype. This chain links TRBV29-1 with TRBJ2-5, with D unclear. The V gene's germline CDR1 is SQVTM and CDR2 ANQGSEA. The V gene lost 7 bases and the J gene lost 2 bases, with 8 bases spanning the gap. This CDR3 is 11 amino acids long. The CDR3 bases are TGCAGCGGTCGGATGCAAGAGACCCAGTACTTC. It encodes CSGRMQETQYF. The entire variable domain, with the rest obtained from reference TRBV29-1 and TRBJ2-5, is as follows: SAVISQKPSRDICQRGTSLTIQCQVDSQVTMMFWYRQQPGQSLTLIATANQGSEATYESGFVIDKFPISRPNLTFSTLTVSNMSPEDSSIYLCSGRMQETQYFGPGTRLLVL.

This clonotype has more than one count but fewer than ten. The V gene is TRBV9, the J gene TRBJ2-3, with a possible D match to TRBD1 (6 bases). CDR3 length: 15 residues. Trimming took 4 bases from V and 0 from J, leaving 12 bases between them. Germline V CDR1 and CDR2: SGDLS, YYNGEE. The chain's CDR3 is CASSIGQMSTDTQYF. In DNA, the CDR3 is TGTGCCAGCAGCATTGGACAGATGAGCACAGATACGCAGTATTTT.

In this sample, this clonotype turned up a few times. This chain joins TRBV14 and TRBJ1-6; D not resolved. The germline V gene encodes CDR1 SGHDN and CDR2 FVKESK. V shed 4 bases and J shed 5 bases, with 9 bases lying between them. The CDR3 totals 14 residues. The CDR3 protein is CASSPATHNSPLHF. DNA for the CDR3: TGTGCCAGCAGCCCCGCCACACATAATTCACCCCTCCACTTT.

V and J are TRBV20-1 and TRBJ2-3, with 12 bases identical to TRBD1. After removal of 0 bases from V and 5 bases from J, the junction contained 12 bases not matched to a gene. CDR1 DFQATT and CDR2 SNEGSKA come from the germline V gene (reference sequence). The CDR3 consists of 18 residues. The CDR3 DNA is TGCAGTGCTAGAGATACAGCCGGGACAGGGGGCGATTTAGATACGCAGTATTTT. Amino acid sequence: CSARDTAGTGGDLDTQYF.

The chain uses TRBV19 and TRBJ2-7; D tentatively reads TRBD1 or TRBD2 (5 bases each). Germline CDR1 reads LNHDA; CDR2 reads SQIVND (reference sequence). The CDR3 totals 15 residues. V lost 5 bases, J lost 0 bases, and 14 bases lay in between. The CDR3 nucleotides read TGTGCCAGTAGTCCCGGGACGTACCTCTCCTACGAGCAGTACTTC. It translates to CASSPGTYLSYEQYF. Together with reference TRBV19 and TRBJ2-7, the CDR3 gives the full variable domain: DGGITQSPKYLFRKEGQNVTLSCEQNLNHDAMYWYRQDPGQGLRLIYYSQIVNDFQKGDIAEGYSVSREKKESFPLTVTSAQKNPTAFYLCASSPGTYLSYEQYFGPGTRLTVT.

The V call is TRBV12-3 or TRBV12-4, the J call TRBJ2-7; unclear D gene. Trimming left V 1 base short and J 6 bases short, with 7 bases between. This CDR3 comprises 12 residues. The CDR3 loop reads CASSLGRFEQYF. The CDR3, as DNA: TGTGCCAGCAGTTTAGGACGGTTCGAGCAGTACTTC.

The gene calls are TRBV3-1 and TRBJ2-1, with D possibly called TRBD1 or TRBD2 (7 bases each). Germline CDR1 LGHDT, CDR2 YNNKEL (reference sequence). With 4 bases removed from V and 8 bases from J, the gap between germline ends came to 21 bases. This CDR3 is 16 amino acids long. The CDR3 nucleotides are TGTGCCAGCAGCCGGAGCGGGGCAGGAGACAGGGATGAGCAGTTCTTC. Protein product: CASSRSGAGDRDEQFF.

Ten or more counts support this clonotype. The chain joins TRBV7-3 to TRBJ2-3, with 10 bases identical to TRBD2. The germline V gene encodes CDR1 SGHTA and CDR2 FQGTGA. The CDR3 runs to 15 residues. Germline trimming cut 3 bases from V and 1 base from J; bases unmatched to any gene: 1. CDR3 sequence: CASSFGLAGTDTQYF. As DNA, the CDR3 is TGTGCCAGCAGCTTCGGACTAGCGGGCACAGATACGCAGTATTTT.

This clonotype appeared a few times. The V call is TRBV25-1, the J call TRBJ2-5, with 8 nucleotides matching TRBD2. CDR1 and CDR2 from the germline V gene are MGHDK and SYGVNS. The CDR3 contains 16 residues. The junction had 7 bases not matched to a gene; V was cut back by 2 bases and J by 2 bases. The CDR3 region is CASSEGPAGVQETQYF. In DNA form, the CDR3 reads TGTGCCAGCAGTGAAGGACCAGCGGGGGTACAAGAGACCCAGTACTTC. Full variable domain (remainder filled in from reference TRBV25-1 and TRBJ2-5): EADIYQTPRYLVIGTGKKITLECSQTMGHDKMYWYQQDPGMELHLIHYSYGVNSTEKGDLSSESTVSRIRTEHFPLTLESARPSHTSQYLCASSEGPAGVQETQYFGPGTRLLVL.

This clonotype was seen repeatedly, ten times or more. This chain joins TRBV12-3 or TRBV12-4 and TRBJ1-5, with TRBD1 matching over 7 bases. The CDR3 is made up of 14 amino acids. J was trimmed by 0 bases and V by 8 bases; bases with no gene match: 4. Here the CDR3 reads CASGTENSNQPQHF. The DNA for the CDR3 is TGTGCCAGCGGGACAGAAAATAGCAATCAGCCCCAGCATTTT.

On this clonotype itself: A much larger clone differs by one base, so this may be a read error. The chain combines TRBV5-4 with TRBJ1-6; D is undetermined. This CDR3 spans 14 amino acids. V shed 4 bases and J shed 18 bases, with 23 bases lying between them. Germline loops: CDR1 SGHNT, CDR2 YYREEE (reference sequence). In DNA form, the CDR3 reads TGTGCCAGCAGCCACATCCTGGCCGGGGAGGCCCCCCACTTT. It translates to CASSHILAGEAPHF.

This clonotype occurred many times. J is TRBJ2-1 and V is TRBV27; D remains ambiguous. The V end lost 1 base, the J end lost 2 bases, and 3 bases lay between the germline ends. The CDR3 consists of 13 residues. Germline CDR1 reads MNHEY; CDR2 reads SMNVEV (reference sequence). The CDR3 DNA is TGTGCCAGCAGTTTATTGACCTACAATGAGCAGTTCTTC. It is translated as CASSLLTYNEQFF.

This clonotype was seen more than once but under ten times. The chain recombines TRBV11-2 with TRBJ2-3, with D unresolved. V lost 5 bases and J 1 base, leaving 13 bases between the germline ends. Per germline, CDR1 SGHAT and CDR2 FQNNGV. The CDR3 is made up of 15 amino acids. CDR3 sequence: CASSPILRGTDTQYF. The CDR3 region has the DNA TGTGCCAGCAGCCCTATTCTAAGGGGCACAGATACGCAGTATTTT.

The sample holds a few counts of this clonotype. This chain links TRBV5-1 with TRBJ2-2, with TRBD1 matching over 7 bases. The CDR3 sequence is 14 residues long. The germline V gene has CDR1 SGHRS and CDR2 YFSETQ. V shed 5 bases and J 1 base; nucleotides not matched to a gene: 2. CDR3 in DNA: TGCGCCAGCAGGGACAGGATGAACACCGGGGAGCTGTTTTTT. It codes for CASRDRMNTGELFF.

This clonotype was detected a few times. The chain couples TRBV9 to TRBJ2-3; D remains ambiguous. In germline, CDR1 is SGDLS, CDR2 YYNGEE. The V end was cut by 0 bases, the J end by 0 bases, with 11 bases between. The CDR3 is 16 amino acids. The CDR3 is CASSVAVGASTDTQYF. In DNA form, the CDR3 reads TGTGCCAGCAGCGTAGCTGTCGGAGCTAGCACAGATACGCAGTATTTT.

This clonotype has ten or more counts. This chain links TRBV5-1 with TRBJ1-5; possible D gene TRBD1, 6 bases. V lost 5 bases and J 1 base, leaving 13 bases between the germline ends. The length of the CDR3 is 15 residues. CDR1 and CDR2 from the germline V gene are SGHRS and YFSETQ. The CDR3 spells CASSPGQSSNQPQHF. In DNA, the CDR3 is TGCGCCAGCAGTCCTGGACAGTCGAGCAATCAGCCCCAGCATTTT.

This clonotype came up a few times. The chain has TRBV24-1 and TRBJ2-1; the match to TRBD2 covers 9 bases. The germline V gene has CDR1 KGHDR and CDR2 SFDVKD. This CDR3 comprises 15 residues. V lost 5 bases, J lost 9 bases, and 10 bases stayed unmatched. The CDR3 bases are TGTGCCACCAGTGGTCCGGCGGGAGGGCCCAGTGAGCAGTTCTTC. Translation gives CATSGPAGGPSEQFF.

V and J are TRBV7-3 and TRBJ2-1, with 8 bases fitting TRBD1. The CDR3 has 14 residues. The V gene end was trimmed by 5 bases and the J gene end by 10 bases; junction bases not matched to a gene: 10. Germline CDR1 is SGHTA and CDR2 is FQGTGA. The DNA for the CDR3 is TGTGCCAGCAGCGATACAACCGGGACAGGAGAGCAGTTCTTC. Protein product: CASSDTTGTGEQFF.

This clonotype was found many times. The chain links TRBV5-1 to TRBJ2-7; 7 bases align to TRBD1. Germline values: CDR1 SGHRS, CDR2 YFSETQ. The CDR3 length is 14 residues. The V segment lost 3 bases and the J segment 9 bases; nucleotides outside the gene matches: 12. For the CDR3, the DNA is TGCGCCAGCAGCTGGGGGACAGCGTTTGAGGGGCAGTACTTC. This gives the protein CASSWGTAFEGQYF.